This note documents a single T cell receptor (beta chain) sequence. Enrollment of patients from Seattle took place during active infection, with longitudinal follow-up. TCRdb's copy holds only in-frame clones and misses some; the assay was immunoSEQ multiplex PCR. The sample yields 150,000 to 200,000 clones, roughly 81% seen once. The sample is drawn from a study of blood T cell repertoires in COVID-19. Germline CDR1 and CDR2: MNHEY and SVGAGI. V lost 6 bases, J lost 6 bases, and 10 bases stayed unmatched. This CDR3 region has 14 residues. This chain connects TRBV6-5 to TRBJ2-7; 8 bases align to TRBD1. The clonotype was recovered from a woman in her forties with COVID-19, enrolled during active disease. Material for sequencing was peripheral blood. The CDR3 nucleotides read TGTGCCAGCAGCCCACAGGGGGATCCTGGCGAGCAGTACGTC. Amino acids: CASSPQGDPGEQYV.